This T cell receptor (beta chain) appears in the sequencing data of a study of blood T cell repertoires in COVID-19 (dated by TCRdb to 2019 to 2021). Looking at the study overall: Samples covering the acute and convalescent phases of COVID-19 were provided by collaborators in the United States, Italy and Spain. The prospective study material was composed of cDNA or gDNA derived from T cells, B-cell-depleted T cells, or PBMCs. Deeply sampled blood TCRbeta repertoires from subjects exposed to, actively infected with, or recovered from COVID-19 were included in the dataset. The repertoires were released in a freely available public database intended as a resource for research on the immune response to SARS-CoV-2. Samples were obtained from the ongoing ImmuneRACE study (first 160 participants) and from 1,254 subjects provided by 6 global collaborators. Nearly every sample came with metadata listing a de-identified subject ID, COVID-19 status, age in years and sex. Where available, HLA class I and class II types were taken from metadata supplied by the sample provider and were not determined by assay-based typing.

In the prospective study, participants were roughly 18 to 95 years old, resided in about 25 geographic areas of the United States, and were enrolled through a virtual design. In the prospective study, participants were assigned to cohorts based on the clinical history participants reported in a screening survey and a study questionnaire. Each participant in the prospective study had whole blood, serum and a nasopharyngeal or oropharyngeal swab collected by mobile phlebotomists. Prospective study participants could optionally give additional blood draws and questionnaires over a roughly 2-month period. Blood samples from the prospective study were shipped frozen or at room temperature prior to DNA extraction. TCRbeta CDR3 regions were amplified from genomic DNA using the immunoSEQ Assay, a bias-controlled multiplex PCR. Regarding the original processing steps: Within the assay, amplification of reference gene primers was used to estimate how many nucleated cells each sample contained. To quantify the absolute abundance of each unique TCRbeta CDR3 rearrangement, sequence reads were collapsed and filtered. For each sample, productive Simpson clonality was calculated as the square root of Simpson's diversity index across productive rearrangements. The table comes from immuneACCESS by way of TCRdb, which keeps in-frame sequences with V and J called. Part of the clones is missing from these tables; in studies checked, under half for an unresolved V gene and the rest for unknown reasons. The V and J calls and clone size were taken over from that table, and D and trimming were inferred from the DNA. Here the sample has more than 200,000 clones; approximately 86% occur a single time. The ten largest clones capture 6% to 7% of the sample.

General conclusions and limits of the study: How much clinical and demographic metadata was included differed by source and by participant, and the metadata was provided uncurated.

Note on this clone: Its specific antigen is unknown. Within one base of it there is no much larger clone, and no base qualities were kept.

V loses 4 bases at its end and J loses 3 bases; junction bases beyond the gene matches: 12. The CDR3 numbers 19 residues from cysteine through phenylalanine. The DNA shown is the 57-base CDR3, in frame from base 1. From the germline V gene, CDR1 is SGDLS and CDR2 is YYNGEE. Material: PBMCs or T cells enriched from blood (not recorded which). Here the chain combines TRBV9 and TRBJ2-1, and 14 junction bases match TRBD2. The sequence was collected from a woman in her twenties or thirties with acute COVID-19. The DNA is TGTGCCAGCAGCCCATTGGCGGCCGGACTAGCGGGAGGCTACAATGAGCAGTTCTTC. Its protein product is CASSPLAAGLAGGYNEQFF.